This entry features one T cell receptor (beta chain) sequence. Its antigen is still unknown. Cells were stimulated with overlapping HIV-1 Gag 15-mer peptides. CD40L/CD69 double-negative CD45RO-high memory CD4+ T cells were collected. The sample comes from a study of persistence of HIV-infected CD4 T cells. As for the study in general: Median time on suppressive ART was seven to nine years. Blood samples, up to about 180 mL, came from multiple time points, except a couple of leukapheresis donors sampled once. Overall study findings and caveats: Rare CMV-responding cells carrying HIV-1 proviruses were not analyzed separately for TCR. Compared with CD3/CD28-stimulated cells, CMV- and Gag-responding cells showed lower TCRbeta richness.

This CDR3 spans 15 amino acids. V gave up 4 bases and J gave up 2 bases, with 15 bases separating them. Germline lookup yields CDR1 SGHRS and CDR2 YFSETQ. Sequencing used immunoSEQ version 4 in survey mode. The table came from immunoSEQ multiplex PCR; TCRdb's copy has only in-frame clones and leaves some out. The sample lists about 40,000 clones, approximately 80% occurring once. This specimen consisted of CD4+ T cells sorted from PBMCs after approximately 19-hour stimulation, obtained from a patient who received antiretroviral therapy. The sequence came from an adult man with HIV who was CMV-seropositive. J is TRBJ1-2 and V is TRBV5-1; D might be TRBD1 (5 bases). The CDR3 DNA reads as TGCGCCAGCAGCCGCGGGGGGGTCAAAAACTATGGCTACACCTTC. It specifies CASSRGGVKNYGYTF.